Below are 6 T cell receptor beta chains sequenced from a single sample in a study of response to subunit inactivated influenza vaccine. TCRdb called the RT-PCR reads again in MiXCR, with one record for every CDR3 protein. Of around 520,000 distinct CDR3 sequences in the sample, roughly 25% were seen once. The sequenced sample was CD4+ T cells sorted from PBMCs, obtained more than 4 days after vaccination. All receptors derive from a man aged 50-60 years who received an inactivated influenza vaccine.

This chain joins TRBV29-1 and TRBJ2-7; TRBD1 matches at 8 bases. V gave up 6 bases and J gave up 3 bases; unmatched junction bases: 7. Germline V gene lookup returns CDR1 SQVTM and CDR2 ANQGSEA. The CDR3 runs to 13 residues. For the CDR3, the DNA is TGCAGCGTCTCCCGGGACAGGTGCTACGAGCAGTACTTC. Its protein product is CSVSRDRCYEQYF.

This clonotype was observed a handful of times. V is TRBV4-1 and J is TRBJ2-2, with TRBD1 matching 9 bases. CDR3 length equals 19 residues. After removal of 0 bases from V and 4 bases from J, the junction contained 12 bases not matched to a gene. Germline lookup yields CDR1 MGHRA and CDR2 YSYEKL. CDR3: CASSQDPGQGLRSTGELFF. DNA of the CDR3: TGCGCCAGCAGCCAAGATCCCGGACAGGGGTTACGTAGCACCGGGGAGCTGTTTTTT.

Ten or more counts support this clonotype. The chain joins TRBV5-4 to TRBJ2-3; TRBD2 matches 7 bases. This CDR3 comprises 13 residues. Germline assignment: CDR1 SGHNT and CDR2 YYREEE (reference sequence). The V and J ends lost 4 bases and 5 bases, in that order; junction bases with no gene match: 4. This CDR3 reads CASSPTGGDTQYF. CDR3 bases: TGTGCCAGCAGCCCCACGGGGGGAGATACGCAGTATTTT.

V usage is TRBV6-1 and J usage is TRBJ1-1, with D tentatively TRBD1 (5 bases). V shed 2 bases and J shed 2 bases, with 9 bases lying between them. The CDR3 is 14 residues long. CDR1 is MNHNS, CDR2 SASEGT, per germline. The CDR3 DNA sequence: TGTGCCAGCAGTGAAACCGACAGAAACACTGAAGCTTTCTTT. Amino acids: CASSETDRNTEAFF.

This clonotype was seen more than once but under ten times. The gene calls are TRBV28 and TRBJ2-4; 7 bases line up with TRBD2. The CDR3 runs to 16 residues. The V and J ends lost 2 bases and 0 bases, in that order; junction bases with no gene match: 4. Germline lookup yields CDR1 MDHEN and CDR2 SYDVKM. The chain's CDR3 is CASSLAGTIAKNIQYF. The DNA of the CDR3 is TGTGCCAGCAGTTTAGCAGGGACTATAGCCAAAAACATTCAGTACTTC.

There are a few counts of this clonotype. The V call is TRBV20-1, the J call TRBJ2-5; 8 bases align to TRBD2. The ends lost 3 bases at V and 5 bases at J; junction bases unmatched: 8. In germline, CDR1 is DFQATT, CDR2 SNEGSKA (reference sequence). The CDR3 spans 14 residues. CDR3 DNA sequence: TGCAGTGCTAGGGGGCGGGGGGCCCGGGAGACCCAGTACTTC. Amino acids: CSARGRGARETQYF.